This is a list of T cell receptor beta chains from one sample in a study of regulatory T cells in long-lasting Graves disease. Each CDR3 protein is one row after TCRdb ran MiXCR on the multiplex PCR reads. This table has 680,000 or so distinct CDR3 sequences, approximately 15% appearing once. This same sample was also taken into another study, of T cells in Graves' hyperthyroidism and ophthalmopathy.

This specimen was peripheral blood mononuclear cells (PBMCs), taken at new diagnosis, from a patient treated with antithyroid drugs. The receptors were gathered from a woman between 25 and 40 years old with Graves disease. The CDR3 runs from the conserved cysteine through the conserved F or W. The D gene is left open where the match is weak. Some rows mark clone size as missing; the rest say once, few, many or name a class of expanded clone.

V gene,J gene,clone size,D gene,CDR3 DNA,CDR3 protein
TRBV19,TRBJ1-6,-,-,TGTGCCAGTAGTATGGTCAGGACAAATTCACCCCTCCACTTT,CASSMVRTNSPLHF
TRBV7-6,TRBJ2-7,-,-,TGTGCCAGCAGCCCAAGGGAGGCTTCTGCGTCCTACGAGCAGTACTTC,CASSPREASASYEQYF
TRBV18,TRBJ2-2,-,-,TGTGCCAGCTCAAACAGGGATTCCGGGGAGCTGTTTTTT,CASSNRDSGELFF
TRBV9,TRBJ2-2,-,-,TGTGCCAGCAGCGTACAGGGCTCCACCGGGGAGCTGTTTTTT,CASSVQGSTGELFF
TRBV29-1,TRBJ2-5,few,-,TGCAGCGTTTACGTTTACAGGGAAGAGACCCAGTACTTC,CSVYVYREETQYF
TRBV20-1,TRBJ2-1,-,-,TGCAGTGCTAGGGGAGAGGTCGGCTACAATGAGCAGTTCTTC,CSARGEVGYNEQFF
TRBV28,TRBJ1-2,once,TRBD1,TGTGCCAGCGGCATCCAGGGGGGGGTTGAGGGCTACACCTTC,CASGIQGGVEGYTF
TRBV12-3/TRBV12-4,TRBJ1-2,-,-,TGTGCCAGCAGTTTTGCTCGACAGGACACCGGGCATGGCTACACCTTC,CASSFARQDTGHGYTF
TRBV28,TRBJ2-7,-,-,TGTGCCAGCAGTGGCGTCAGGCTCTCCTACGAGCAGTACTTC,CASSGVRLSYEQYF
TRBV10-3,TRBJ2-5,-,-,TGTGCCATCAGTGAGTATGCGTGGGAGACCCAGTACTTC,CAISEYAWETQYF
TRBV12-3/TRBV12-4,TRBJ2-5,few,TRBD2,TGTGCCAGCAGTTTCACTAGCGGGAGGGTAGAGACCCAGTACTTC,CASSFTSGRVETQYF
TRBV25-1,TRBJ2-2,few,-,TGTGCCAGCAGTCGGTCGAACACCGGGGAGCTGTTTTTT,CASSRSNTGELFF
TRBV2,TRBJ2-5,many,-,TGTGCCAGCAGTGGCACTAAAGGGACCCAGTACTTC,CASSGTKGTQYF
TRBV2,TRBJ1-5,many,-,TGTGCCAGCAGTGAAGTAAAGACAGCCCAGCATTTT,CASSEVKTAQHF
TRBV7-9,TRBJ2-7,-,-,TGTGCCAGCAGTCCCTCACTCGTTCTGTCCTACGAGCAGTACTTC,CASSPSLVLSYEQYF
TRBV10-3,TRBJ2-5,-,TRBD2,TGTGCCATCAGTGAGTCAGGGGCTAGCGGGAGAGAATACTTC,CAISESGASGREYF
TRBV19,TRBJ1-4,few,-,TGTGCCAGTAGTATCACCGGGAGACTGTTTTTT,CASSITGRLFF
TRBV7-9,TRBJ2-4,many,-,TGTGCCAGCAGCTTAGTGGACAGCCTAAACATTCAGTACTTC,CASSLVDSLNIQYF
TRBV28,TRBJ2-7,many,-,TGTGCCACCGGGACCTCGACCTACGAGCAGTACTTC,CATGTSTYEQYF
TRBV18,TRBJ2-7,few,-,TGTGCCAGCTCACCTCGGGCTTACGAGCAGTACTTC,CASSPRAYEQYF
TRBV7-6,TRBJ2-5,few,-,TGTGCCAGCAGCTTAGGGATCGGACAGAACCAAGAGACCCAGTACTTC,CASSLGIGQNQETQYF
TRBV27,TRBJ1-3,many,TRBD1,TGTGCCACCAAGGGGACAGGGGGCCCTGGAAACACCATATATTTT,CATKGTGGPGNTIYF
TRBV27,TRBJ1-5,-,-,TGTGCCAGCAGCCAACAGGGTACCAATCAGCCCCAGCATTTT,CASSQQGTNQPQHF
TRBV7-9,TRBJ2-1,few,TRBD2,TGTGCCAGCAGCGCCCCTAGCGGGACTCTCGGTGAGCAGTTCTTC,CASSAPSGTLGEQFF
TRBV10-3,TRBJ2-2,-,TRBD1,TGTGCCATCAGTCCCAGACAGGGGGCGCACACCGGGGAGCTGTTTTTT,CAISPRQGAHTGELFF
TRBV28,TRBJ1-4,many,TRBD1,TGTGCCAGCAGTTCAACCGGGACAGGGGGAGTAAAACTGTTTTTT,CASSSTGTGGVKLFF
TRBV18,TRBJ2-3,-,-,TGTGCCAGCTCACCAGTGGGAAACCCGAGCACAGATACGCAGTATTTT,CASSPVGNPSTDTQYF
TRBV28,TRBJ2-7,-,-,TGTGCCAGCAGCCTCTCAGGGATACGCTCCTACGAGCAGTACTTC,CASSLSGIRSYEQYF
TRBV4-1,TRBJ2-7,-,-,TGCGCCAGCAGCCAGGACCCTAGCAACGAGCAGTACTTC,CASSQDPSNEQYF
TRBV28,TRBJ2-7,many,TRBD1,TGTGCCAGCCAAACCGGGACAGGGATCGAGCAGTACTTC,CASQTGTGIEQYF
TRBV28,TRBJ1-6,few,TRBD1,TGTGCCAGCAGTTCACCCGGACAGGGGGCGAATTCACCCCTCCACTTT,CASSSPGQGANSPLHF
TRBV18,TRBJ1-2,-,-,TGTGCCGGCTCACCACCGAACAGCGAGTATGGCTACACCTTC,CAGSPPNSEYGYTF
TRBV29-1,TRBJ1-1,-,-,TGCAGCGTTGGTGGGGAGCCCATGAACACTGAAGCTCTCTTT,CSVGGEPMNTEALF
TRBV14,TRBJ2-5,-,-,TGTGCCAGCAGCCAGCTAACTAAGGAGACCCAGTACTTC,CASSQLTKETQYF
TRBV15,TRBJ1-5,many,TRBD1,TGTGCCACCAGCAGTGAGGGACAGGGGATCAATCAGCCCCAGCATTTT,CATSSEGQGINQPQHF
TRBV19,TRBJ1-5,-,TRBD1,TGTGCCAGTAGTGTCTTACCTCAGGGGGCGAGCAATCAGCCCCAGCATTTT,CASSVLPQGASNQPQHF
TRBV12-3/TRBV12-4,TRBJ1-1,many,-,TGTGCCAGCAGTGGACAGTTTATGAACACTGAAGCTTTCTTT,CASSGQFMNTEAFF
TRBV20-1,TRBJ1-5,many,TRBD1,TGCAGTGCTACGCGACAGGGGGCGGGAATTCAGCCCCAGCATTTT,CSATRQGAGIQPQHF
TRBV20-1,TRBJ2-1,-,TRBD2,TGCAGTGCCCCGCCTAGACTAGCGGGGAACTACAATGAGCAGTTCTTC,CSAPPRLAGNYNEQFF
TRBV6-1,TRBJ1-6,many,TRBD1,TGTGCCAGCAGTCAAAGGGGACAGCCCCTTCCCCTCCACTTT,CASSQRGQPLPLHF
TRBV3-1,TRBJ1-1,many,-,TGTGCCAGCAGCCAGCCAAGGGGGGGGGTACTGAACACTGAAGCTTTCTTT,CASSQPRGGVLNTEAFF
TRBV11-1,TRBJ2-3,few,-,TGTGCCAGCAGCTTAGCTTGGGCAGGCCTCAAGGGAGATACGCAGTATTTT,CASSLAWAGLKGDTQYF
TRBV20-1,TRBJ2-7,many,TRBD1,TGCAGTGCTCAGGACAGGGGGGTCTACGAGCAGTACTTC,CSAQDRGVYEQYF
TRBV6-9,TRBJ1-5,many,TRBD1,TGTGCCAGCAGTTACCCAGGGGGTAGCGGTCAGCCCCAGCATTTT,CASSYPGGSGQPQHF
TRBV5-4,TRBJ2-5,few,-,TGTGCCAGCTCGAGAAGCGGCGCAGATTACCAAGAGACCCAGTACTTC,CASSRSGADYQETQYF
TRBV12-5,TRBJ2-1,many,TRBD1,TGTGCTAGTGGCCTTGGACAGGGGGGGTACAATGAGCAGTTCTTC,CASGLGQGGYNEQFF
TRBV28,TRBJ2-3,-,TRBD2,TGTGCCAGCTTTAATTATGGCGGGAGTGCGAAAGATACGCAGTATTTT,CASFNYGGSAKDTQYF
TRBV6-1,TRBJ1-2,many,-,TGTGCCAGCAGTGAAGAGGTAACAGGCACCTATGGCTACACCTTC,CASSEEVTGTYGYTF
TRBV14,TRBJ2-2,-,-,TGTGCCAGCAGCCGCTACATAGGGGGCACCGGGGAGCTGTTTTTT,CASSRYIGGTGELFF
TRBV5-1,TRBJ2-5,-,TRBD2,TGCGCCAGCAGCTCGGTCCCCCCGACTAGCGGTCAAGAGACCCAGTACTTC,CASSSVPPTSGQETQYF
TRBV7-3,TRBJ2-2,-,-,TGTGCCAGCAGCAGGGCAGGTACCGGGGAGCTGTTTTTT,CASSRAGTGELFF